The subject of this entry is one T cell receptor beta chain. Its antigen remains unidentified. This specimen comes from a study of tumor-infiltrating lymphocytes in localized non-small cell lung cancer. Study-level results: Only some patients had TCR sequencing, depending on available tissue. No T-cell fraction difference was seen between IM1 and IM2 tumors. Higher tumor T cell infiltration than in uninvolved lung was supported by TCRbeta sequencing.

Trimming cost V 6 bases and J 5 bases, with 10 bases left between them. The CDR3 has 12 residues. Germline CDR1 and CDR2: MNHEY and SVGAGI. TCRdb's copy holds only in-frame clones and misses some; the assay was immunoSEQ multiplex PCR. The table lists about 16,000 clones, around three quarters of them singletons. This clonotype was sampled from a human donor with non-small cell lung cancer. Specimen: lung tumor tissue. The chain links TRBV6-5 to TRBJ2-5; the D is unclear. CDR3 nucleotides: TGTGCCAGCAGGTCCCACGGGGAGACCCAGTACTTC. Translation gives CASRSHGETQYF.